The clone carrying this T cell receptor (beta chain) appeared many times. The target antigen is unknown. Samples came from axillary lymph nodes draining the breast cancer. The data derive from a study of breast tumors, draining lymph nodes, adjacent tissues. TCRdb recomputed calls from the multiplex PCR reads with MiXCR, one row per CDR3 protein. The sample has 150,000 to 200,000 distinct CDR3 sequences, roughly a third seen once. The study, taken as a whole, reports: Tumors had less TCR diversity than lymph nodes, more than nontumor tissue. Most tumor T cells seemingly derive from lymph node, then expand in tumor. Data only fit, rather than demonstrated, lymph node origin of most tumor T cells.

The TCR sequence derives from a female donor with breast cancer. Some clones in this sample may be carry-over from other donors' samples. Source material: axillary lymph node tissue.

CDR3 residues: CASSDLLTNEQFF. DNA for the CDR3: TGTGCCAGCAGTGACTTACTTACAAATGAGCAGTTCTTC. V is TRBV2 and J is TRBJ2-1; D is uncertain. CDR1 is SNHLY, CDR2 FYNNEI, per germline. Trimming cost V 3 bases and J 7 bases, with 10 bases left between them. The CDR3 totals 13 residues. The full variable domain, rest sourced from reference TRBV2 and TRBJ2-1, is EPEVTQTPSHQVTQMGQEVILRCVPISNHLYFYWYRQILGQKVEFLVSFYNNEISEKSEIFDDQFSVERPDGSNFTLKIRSTKLEDSAMYFCASSDLLTNEQFFGPGTRLTVL.